This is a list of T cell receptor beta chains from one sample in a study of tumor and adjacent non-tumor tissue in lung cancer. Each CDR3 protein is one row after TCRdb ran MiXCR on the multiplex PCR reads. The repertoire holds some 95,000 distinct CDR3 sequences, with approximately 80% as singletons. Source material: distant non-tumor lung tissue. All receptors derive from a man aged 55 to 70 with small cell lung cancer. CDR3s include the opening cysteine and the closing phenylalanine or tryptophan. A D gene is named only where the DNA matches it firmly. The size entry is marked missing in some rows and otherwise reads once, few, many or a size class.

J gene: TRBJ2-5; D gene: .; clone size: .; V gene: TRBV19; CDR3 DNA: TGTGTCAGTAGTTCAAACCGGGACCTCGGGGAGACCCAGTACTTC; CDR3 protein: CVSSSNRDLGETQYF
J gene: TRBJ1-2; D gene: .; clone size: .; V gene: TRBV10-3; CDR3 DNA: TGTGCCGCCCGGGACAAGGGGAACTATGGCTACACCTTC; CDR3 protein: CAARDKGNYGYTF
J gene: TRBJ2-7; D gene: TRBD2; clone size: .; V gene: TRBV4-2; CDR3 DNA: TGCGCCAGAAGCCAAGAGACTAGCGCGGTCGAGCAGTACTTC; CDR3 protein: CARSQETSAVEQYF
J gene: TRBJ2-5; D gene: TRBD2; clone size: .; V gene: TRBV6-5; CDR3 DNA: TGCGCCTGCAGTTACTCGGGGGGGGCGCCCCGAGAGACCCAGTACTTC; CDR3 protein: CACSYSGGAPRETQYF
J gene: TRBJ2-7; D gene: .; clone size: many; V gene: TRBV7-9; CDR3 DNA: TGTGCCAGCAGCTATGGCAGCTACGAGCAGTACTTC; CDR3 protein: CASSYGSYEQYF
J gene: TRBJ1-5; D gene: TRBD1; clone size: .; V gene: TRBV6-1; CDR3 DNA: TGTGCCACCAAATCACAGGGGGATCAGCCCCAGCATTTT; CDR3 protein: CATKSQGDQPQHF
J gene: TRBJ1-2; D gene: .; clone size: once; V gene: TRBV6-1; CDR3 DNA: TGTGCCAGCAGTGAACTCGTGGGGCGGCTACCGACGACCAGGACAGCAGGCTACACCTTC; CDR3 protein: CASSELVGRLPTTRTAGYTF
J gene: TRBJ1-1; D gene: TRBD1; clone size: .; V gene: TRBV5-6; CDR3 DNA: TGTGCCGGCAGCATGGCCTCCGGGACAGCGAACACTGAAGCCTTCTTT; CDR3 protein: CAGSMASGTANTEAFF
J gene: TRBJ2-2; D gene: TRBD2; clone size: .; V gene: TRBV4-1; CDR3 DNA: TGCGCTAGCAGCTCCCGGACTAGAGGGACGGACACCGGGGAGCTGTTTTTT; CDR3 protein: CASSSRTRGTDTGELFF
J gene: TRBJ2-2; D gene: .; clone size: .; V gene: TRBV20-1; CDR3 DNA: TGCAGTGCTAGACCGACATGGGGCATCGGGGAACTGTTTTTT; CDR3 protein: CSARPTWGIGELFF
J gene: TRBJ2-2; D gene: .; clone size: .; V gene: TRBV6-1; CDR3 DNA: TGTGCCTGCAGCGTGGGGGTTTATAACACCGGGGAGCTGTTTTTT; CDR3 protein: CACSVGVYNTGELFF
J gene: TRBJ2-1; D gene: .; clone size: .; V gene: TRBV20-1; CDR3 DNA: TGCGGTGCTAGAGATGGGGTTTTAAGCTCCCACAATGAGCAGTTCTTC; CDR3 protein: CGARDGVLSSHNEQFF
J gene: TRBJ1-1; D gene: .; clone size: .; V gene: TRBV5-5; CDR3 DNA: TGTGACAGCATACACAGCCTGAACACTGAAGCTCTCTTT; CDR3 protein: CDSIHSLNTEALF
J gene: TRBJ2-1; D gene: .; clone size: few; V gene: TRBV11-2; CDR3 DNA: TGTGCCAGCAGCTTAGTGCCACCCCAGAGCTCCTACAGTGAGCAGTTCTTC; CDR3 protein: CASSLVPPQSSYSEQFF
J gene: TRBJ2-1; D gene: .; clone size: .; V gene: TRBV11-2; CDR3 DNA: TGTGCGAGCAGCTTAGTGGAGGTGGCCAGGGCCAATGAGCAGTTCTTC; CDR3 protein: CASSLVEVARANEQFF
J gene: TRBJ2-1; D gene: .; clone size: .; V gene: TRBV6-1; CDR3 DNA: TGTGCCAACACCAGCATATCGGGGGACGCAAACAATGAGCAGTTCTTC; CDR3 protein: CANTSISGDANNEQFF
J gene: TRBJ1-1; D gene: .; clone size: many; V gene: TRBV30; CDR3 DNA: TGTGCCTGGAGGATGAACACTGAAGCTTTCTTT; CDR3 protein: CAWRMNTEAFF
J gene: TRBJ1-2; D gene: TRBD1; clone size: once; V gene: TRBV6-5; CDR3 DNA: TGTGCCGGCAGGAATACAGGGGTGGGGTATGGCTACACCTTC; CDR3 protein: CAGRNTGVGYGYTF
J gene: TRBJ2-7; D gene: .; clone size: many; V gene: TRBV6-1; CDR3 DNA: TGTGCCAGCAGTGAAGCCTCCCTAGCGAACTACTTC; CDR3 protein: CASSEASLANYF
J gene: TRBJ1-1; D gene: TRBD1; clone size: .; V gene: TRBV18; CDR3 DNA: TGTGCCAGCTCGCGAGACAGGGGACGGGCTGAAGCTTTCTTT; CDR3 protein: CASSRDRGRAEAFF
J gene: TRBJ2-7; D gene: .; clone size: .; V gene: TRBV28; CDR3 DNA: TGTGCCAGCAGTTTGCAGCCGCGGGGCTACGAGCAGCGCTTC; CDR3 protein: CASSLQPRGYEQRF
J gene: TRBJ2-1; D gene: .; clone size: .; V gene: TRBV4-1; CDR3 DNA: TGCACCAGCAGCCTCCTCGAAGCGTCCTACAATGAGCAGTTCTTC; CDR3 protein: CTSSLLEASYNEQFF
J gene: TRBJ2-2; D gene: TRBD2; clone size: many; V gene: TRBV5-1; CDR3 DNA: TGCGCCAGCAGCCCTCTGGCGGGGGGAGCGAGGGACACCGGGGAGCTGTTTTTT; CDR3 protein: CASSPLAGGARDTGELFF
J gene: TRBJ1-2; D gene: .; clone size: .; V gene: TRBV29-1; CDR3 DNA: TGCAGCGTTGGGCAGGGTGATGGCTGCACCTTC; CDR3 protein: CSVGQGDGCTF
J gene: TRBJ2-1; D gene: .; clone size: .; V gene: TRBV6-6; CDR3 DNA: TGTGCTAACAGTTACCGGGGAGATGAGCAGTTCTTC; CDR3 protein: CANSYRGDEQFF
J gene: TRBJ2-7; D gene: TRBD1; clone size: once; V gene: TRBV12-3/TRBV12-4; CDR3 DNA: TGTGCTAGCAGTTTATGGACAGGGTTGACCTACGACCAGTACTTC; CDR3 protein: CASSLWTGLTYDQYF
J gene: TRBJ2-5; D gene: TRBD2; clone size: .; V gene: TRBV11-2; CDR3 DNA: TGTTCCATCAGCCCGCCGGCCGGGACTAGGGGAGCACAAGATACCCAGTACTTC; CDR3 protein: CSISPPAGTRGAQDTQYF